Reported below is one TCR beta chain. Its antigen is not known. The sample comes from a study of blood T cells in healthy people across ages. Overall study results and limits: What prevented conclusive comparison of naive and antigen-experienced cells was that PBMCs were unsorted.

The germline CDR1 and CDR2 sequences are MGHRA and YSYEKL. V gave up 0 bases and J gave up 8 bases, with 8 bases separating them. There are 13 residues in the CDR3. A second PCR, run for roughly 7 to 11 cycles, used a sample-barcoded 5' primer plus a J-beta primer mix. TCRdb re-analysed the 5' RACE reads in MiXCR, keeping a single row per CDR3 protein. The profile shows about 1 million distinct CDR3 sequences, roughly 45% of them singletons. J is TRBJ2-1 and V is TRBV4-1; D is uncertain. The sequencing sample was made of blood. The clonotype originates from a woman aged 55-70 years in good health. The CDR3 nucleotides read TGCGCCAGCAGCCAAGAAGTAGTCGATGAGCAGTTCTTC. Protein: CASSQEVVDEQFF.